This T cell receptor beta chain was retrieved from a study of blood T cells in healthy people across ages. About the study: Template switching recovered approximately one barcoded beta molecule for every two T cells.

This CDR3 contains 14 residues. The junction had 7 bases not matched to a gene; V was cut back by 4 bases and J by 5 bases. Germline V gene lookup returns CDR1 SNHLY and CDR2 FYNNEI. Findings and limits, study-wide: The study could not conclusively compare naive and antigen-experienced cells, given its unsorted PBMCs. Estimated diversity, derived from one million T cells, was regarded as an underestimate.

Using a J-beta primer mix together with a sample-barcoded 5' primer, a second PCR was run for 7 to 11 cycles. MiXCR, run by TCRdb on the 5' RACE reads, gives a single entry per CDR3 protein. Of about 1 million distinct CDR3 sequences detected, 20% to 25% appear once; the ten largest clones hold less than 0.85%. About this clonotype itself: Its antigen is as yet unknown.

These data also formed part of another study, on T cells of mothers and their children. As that study records: The TCR beta CDR3 read count exceeded 9 million for each mother and was several million for each child.

J is TRBJ1-1 and V is TRBV2, with 7 bases matching TRBD1. The material sequenced was blood. This TCR was sampled from a girl aged 2 to 9 in good health. The CDR3, as DNA: TGTGCCAGCAGTGGACGACAGGGCGGGACTGAAGCTTTCTTT. It translates to CASSGRQGGTEAFF.